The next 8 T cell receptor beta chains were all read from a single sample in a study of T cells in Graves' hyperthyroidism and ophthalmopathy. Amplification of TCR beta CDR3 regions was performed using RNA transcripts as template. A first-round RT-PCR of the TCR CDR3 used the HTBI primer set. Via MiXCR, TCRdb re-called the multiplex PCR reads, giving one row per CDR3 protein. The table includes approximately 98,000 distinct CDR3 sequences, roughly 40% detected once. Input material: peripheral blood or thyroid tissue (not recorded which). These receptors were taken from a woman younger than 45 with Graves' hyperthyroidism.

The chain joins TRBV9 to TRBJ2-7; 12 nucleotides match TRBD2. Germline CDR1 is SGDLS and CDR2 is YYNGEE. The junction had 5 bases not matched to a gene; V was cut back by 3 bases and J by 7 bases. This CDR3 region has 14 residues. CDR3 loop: CASSDEGLAGEQYF. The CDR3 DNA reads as TGTGCCAGCAGCGACGAGGGACTAGCGGGTGAGCAGTACTTC.

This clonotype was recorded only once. This CDR3 reads CASSEGGTLYGYTF. In DNA form, the CDR3 reads TGTGCCAGCAGTGAAGGGGGGACTCTCTATGGCTACACCTTC. The rearrangement joins TRBV2 to TRBJ1-2; a possible D gene is TRBD1 (5 bases). Germline V lookup: CDR1 SNHLY, CDR2 FYNNEI. This CDR3 comprises 14 residues. V was cut by 1 base and J by 4 bases, with 10 bases left in between.

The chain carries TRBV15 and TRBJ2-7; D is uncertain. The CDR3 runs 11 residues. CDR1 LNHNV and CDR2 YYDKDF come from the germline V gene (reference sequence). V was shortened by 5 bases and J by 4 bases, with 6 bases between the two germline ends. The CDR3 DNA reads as TGTGCCACCAGCGCCGGTTACGAGCAGTACTTC. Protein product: CATSAGYEQYF.

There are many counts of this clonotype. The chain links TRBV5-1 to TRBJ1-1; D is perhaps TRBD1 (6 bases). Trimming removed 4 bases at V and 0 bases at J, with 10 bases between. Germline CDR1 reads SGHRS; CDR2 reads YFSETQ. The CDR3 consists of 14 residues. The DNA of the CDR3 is TGCGCCAGCAGCCGACAGGATTTGAACACTGAAGCTTTCTTT. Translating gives CASSRQDLNTEAFF.

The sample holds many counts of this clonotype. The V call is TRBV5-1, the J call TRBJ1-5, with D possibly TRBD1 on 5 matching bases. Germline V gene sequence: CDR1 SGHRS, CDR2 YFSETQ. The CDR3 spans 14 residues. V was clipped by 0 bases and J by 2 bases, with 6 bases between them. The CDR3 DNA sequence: TGCGCCAGCAGCTTGGTAGGGGGCAATCAGCCCCAGCATTTT. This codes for CASSLVGGNQPQHF.

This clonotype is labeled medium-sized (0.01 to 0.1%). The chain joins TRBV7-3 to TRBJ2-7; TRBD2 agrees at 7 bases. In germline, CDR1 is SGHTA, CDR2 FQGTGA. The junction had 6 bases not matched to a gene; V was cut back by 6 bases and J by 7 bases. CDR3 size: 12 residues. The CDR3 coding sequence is TGTGCCAGCAGTAGCGGGCTAGGGGAGCAGTACTTC. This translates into CASSSGLGEQYF.

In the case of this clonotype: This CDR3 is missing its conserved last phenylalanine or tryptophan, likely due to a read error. The CDR3 DNA follows: TGTGCCAGCGCAACAGGGGGCGGCCAGCCCCAGCATCTT. Translating gives CASATGGGQPQHL. The chain couples TRBV27 to TRBJ1-5; 9 nucleotides align to TRBD1. Germline values: CDR1 MNHEY, CDR2 SMNVEV (reference sequence). The CDR3 totals 13 residues. Trimming took 8 bases from V and 7 from J; bases not matched to a gene: 6.

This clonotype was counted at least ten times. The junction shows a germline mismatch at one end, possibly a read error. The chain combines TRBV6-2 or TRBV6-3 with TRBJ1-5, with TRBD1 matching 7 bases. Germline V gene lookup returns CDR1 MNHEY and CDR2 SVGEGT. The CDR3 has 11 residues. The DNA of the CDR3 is TGTGCCAGCAGCTTGGGACAGCTCCAGCATTTT. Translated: CASSLGQLQHF.